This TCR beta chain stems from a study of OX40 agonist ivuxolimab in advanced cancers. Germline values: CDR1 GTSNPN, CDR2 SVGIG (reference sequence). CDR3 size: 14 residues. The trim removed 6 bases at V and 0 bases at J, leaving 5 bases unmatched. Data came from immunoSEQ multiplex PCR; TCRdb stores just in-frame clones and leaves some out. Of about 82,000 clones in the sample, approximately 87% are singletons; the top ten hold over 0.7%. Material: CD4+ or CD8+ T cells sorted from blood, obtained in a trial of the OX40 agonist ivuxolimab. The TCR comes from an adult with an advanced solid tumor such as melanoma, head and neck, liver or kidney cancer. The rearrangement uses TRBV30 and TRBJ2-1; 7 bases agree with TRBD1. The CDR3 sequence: CACPSGGSYNEQFF. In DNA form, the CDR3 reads TGTGCCTGCCCCTCAGGGGGCTCCTACAATGAGCAGTTCTTC. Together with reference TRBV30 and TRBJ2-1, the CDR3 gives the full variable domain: SQTIHQWPATLVQPVGSPLSLECTVEGTSNPNLYWYRQAAGRGLQLLFYSVGIGQISSEVPQNLSASRPQDRQFILSSKKLLLSDSGFYLCACPSGGSYNEQFFGPGTRLTVL.